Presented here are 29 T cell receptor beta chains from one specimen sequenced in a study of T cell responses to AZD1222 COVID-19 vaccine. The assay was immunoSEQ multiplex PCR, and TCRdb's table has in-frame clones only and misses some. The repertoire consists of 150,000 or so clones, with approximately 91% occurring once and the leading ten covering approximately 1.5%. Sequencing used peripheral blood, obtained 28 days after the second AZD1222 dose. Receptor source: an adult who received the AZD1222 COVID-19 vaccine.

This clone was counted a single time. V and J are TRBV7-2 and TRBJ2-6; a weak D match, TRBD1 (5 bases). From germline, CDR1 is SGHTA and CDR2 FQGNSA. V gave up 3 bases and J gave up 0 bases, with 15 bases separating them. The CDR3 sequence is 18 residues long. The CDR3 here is CASSLRWQGGSGANVLTF. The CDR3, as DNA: TGTGCCAGCAGCTTGAGGTGGCAGGGTGGCTCTGGGGCCAACGTCCTGACTTTC.

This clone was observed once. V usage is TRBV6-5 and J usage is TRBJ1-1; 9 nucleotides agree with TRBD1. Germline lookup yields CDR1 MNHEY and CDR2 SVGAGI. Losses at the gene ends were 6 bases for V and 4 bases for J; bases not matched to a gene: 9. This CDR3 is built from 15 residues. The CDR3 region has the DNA TGTGCCAGCAGGTTGGGACAGGGCGTCAGCACTGAAGCTTTCTTT. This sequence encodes CASRLGQGVSTEAFF.

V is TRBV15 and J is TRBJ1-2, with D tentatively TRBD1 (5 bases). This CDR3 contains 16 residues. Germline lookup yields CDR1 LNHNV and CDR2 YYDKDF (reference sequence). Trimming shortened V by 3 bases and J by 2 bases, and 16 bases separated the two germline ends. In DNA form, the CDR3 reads TGTGCCACCAGCAGTCTTGCCGCGGGACTGAACTATGGCTACACCTTC. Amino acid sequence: CATSSLAAGLNYGYTF.

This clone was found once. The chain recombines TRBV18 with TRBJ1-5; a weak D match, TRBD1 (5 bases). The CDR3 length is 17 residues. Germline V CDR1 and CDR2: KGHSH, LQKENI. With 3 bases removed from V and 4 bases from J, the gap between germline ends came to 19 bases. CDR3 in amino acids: CASSPPPRGGLNQPQHF. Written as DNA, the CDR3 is TGTGCCAGCTCACCGCCGCCCCGGGGGGGTTTGAATCAGCCCCAGCATTTT.

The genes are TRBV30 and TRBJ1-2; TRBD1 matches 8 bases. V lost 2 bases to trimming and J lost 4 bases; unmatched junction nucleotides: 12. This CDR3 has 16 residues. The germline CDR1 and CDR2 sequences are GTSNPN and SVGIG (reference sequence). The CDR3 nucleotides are TGTGCCTGGAGTCCTCCTCAGGGGGCAGGATCCTATGGCTACACCTTC. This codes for CAWSPPQGAGSYGYTF.

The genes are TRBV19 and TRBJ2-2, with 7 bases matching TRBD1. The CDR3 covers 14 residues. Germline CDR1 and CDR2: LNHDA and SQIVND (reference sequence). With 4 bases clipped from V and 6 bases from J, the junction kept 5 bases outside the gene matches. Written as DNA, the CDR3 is TGTGCCAGTAGTACGCGACAGGGAGCCGGGGAGCTGTTTTTT. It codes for CASSTRQGAGELFF.

CDR3 loop: CASRLGQSTEAFF. CDR3 DNA sequence: TGTGCCAGCAGACTGGGACAGAGCACTGAAGCTTTCTTT. The chain employs TRBV6-5 and TRBJ1-1, with 7 bases identical to TRBD1. Germline V lookup: CDR1 MNHEY, CDR2 SVGAGI. The CDR3 covers 13 residues. V was clipped by 6 bases and J by 4 bases; unmatched bases: 5.

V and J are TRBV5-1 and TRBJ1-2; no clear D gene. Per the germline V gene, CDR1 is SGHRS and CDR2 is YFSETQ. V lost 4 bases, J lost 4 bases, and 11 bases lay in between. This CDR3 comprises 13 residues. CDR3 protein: CASSPGLTYGYTF. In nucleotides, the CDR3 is TGCGCCAGCAGCCCAGGACTTACCTATGGCTACACCTTC.

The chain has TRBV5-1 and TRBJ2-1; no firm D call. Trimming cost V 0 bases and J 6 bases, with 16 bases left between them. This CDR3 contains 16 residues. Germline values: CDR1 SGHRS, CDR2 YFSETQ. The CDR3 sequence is CASSLEGTQRFNEQFF. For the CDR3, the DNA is TGCGCCAGCAGCTTGGAAGGCACTCAAAGGTTCAATGAGCAGTTCTTC.

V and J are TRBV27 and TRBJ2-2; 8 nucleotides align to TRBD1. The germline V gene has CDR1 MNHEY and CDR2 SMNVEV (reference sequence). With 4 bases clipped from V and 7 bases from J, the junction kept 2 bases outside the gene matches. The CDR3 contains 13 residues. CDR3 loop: CASSWDRNGELFF. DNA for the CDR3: TGTGCCAGCAGTTGGGACAGGAACGGGGAGCTGTTTTTT.

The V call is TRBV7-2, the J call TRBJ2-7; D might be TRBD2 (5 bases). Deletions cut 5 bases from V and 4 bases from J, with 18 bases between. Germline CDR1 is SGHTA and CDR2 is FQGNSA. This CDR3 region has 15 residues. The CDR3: CASSTRERIPYEQYF. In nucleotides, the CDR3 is TGTGCCAGCAGCACTAGGGAACGGATCCCATACGAGCAGTACTTC.

Here the CDR3 reads CASSPGRTYEQYF. The DNA for the CDR3 is TGCGCCAGCAGCCCCGGGCGGACCTACGAGCAGTACTTC. The rearrangement links TRBV4-1 to TRBJ2-7; no definite D call. The ends were cut back, 4 bases at V and 2 bases at J, with 9 bases in the middle. This CDR3 is 13 amino acids long. Looked up from germline, CDR1 is MGHRA and CDR2 is YSYEKL.

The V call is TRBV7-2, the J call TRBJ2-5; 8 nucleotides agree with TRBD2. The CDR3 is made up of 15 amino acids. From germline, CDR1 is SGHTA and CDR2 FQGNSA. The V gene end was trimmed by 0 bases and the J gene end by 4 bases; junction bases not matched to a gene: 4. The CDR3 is CASSLAVAGRETQYF. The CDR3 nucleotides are TGTGCCAGCAGCTTAGCGGTAGCGGGGCGAGAGACCCAGTACTTC.

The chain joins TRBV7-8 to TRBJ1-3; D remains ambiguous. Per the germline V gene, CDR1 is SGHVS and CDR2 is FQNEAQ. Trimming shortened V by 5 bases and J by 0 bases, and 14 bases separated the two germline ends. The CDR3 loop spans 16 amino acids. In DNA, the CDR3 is TGTGCCAGCAGCCCAATCCCTCCTGGCTCTGGAAACACCATATATTTT. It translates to CASSPIPPGSGNTIYF. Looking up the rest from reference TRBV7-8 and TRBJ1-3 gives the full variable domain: GAGVSQSPRYKVAKRGQDVALRCDPISGHVSLFWYQQALGQGPEFLTYFQNEAQLDKSGLPSDRFFAERPEGSVSTLKIQRTQQEDSAVYLCASSPIPPGSGNTIYFGEGSWLTVV.

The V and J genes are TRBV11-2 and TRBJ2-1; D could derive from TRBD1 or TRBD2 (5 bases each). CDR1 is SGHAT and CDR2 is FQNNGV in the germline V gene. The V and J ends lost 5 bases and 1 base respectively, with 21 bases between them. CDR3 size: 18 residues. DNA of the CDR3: TGTGCCAGCAGCATTAGAAATATCGGGGCCTTGTCCTACAATGAGCAGTTCTTC. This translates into CASSIRNIGALSYNEQFF.

CDR3 in DNA: TGTGCCAGCAGCTTCGGACAGGGGTTAGAAAAACTGTTTTTT. This gives the protein CASSFGQGLEKLFF. The chain is built from TRBV4-2 and TRBJ1-4; 9 bases match TRBD1. Germline loops: CDR1 LGHNA, CDR2 YNFKEQ. CDR3 size: 14 residues. Trimming cost V 5 bases and J 8 bases; bases outside gene matches: 6.

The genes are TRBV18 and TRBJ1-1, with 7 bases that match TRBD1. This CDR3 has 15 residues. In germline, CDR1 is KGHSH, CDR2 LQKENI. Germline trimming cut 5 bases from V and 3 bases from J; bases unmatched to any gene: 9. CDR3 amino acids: CASSKTGNEDTEAFF. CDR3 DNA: TGTGCCAGCTCAAAGACAGGGAATGAGGACACTGAAGCTTTCTTT.

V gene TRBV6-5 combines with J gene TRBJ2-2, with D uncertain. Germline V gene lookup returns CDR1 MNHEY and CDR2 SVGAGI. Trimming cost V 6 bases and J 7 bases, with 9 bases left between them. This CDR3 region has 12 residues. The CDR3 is CASSWKYGELFF. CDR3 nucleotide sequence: TGTGCCAGCAGCTGGAAGTACGGGGAGCTGTTTTTT.

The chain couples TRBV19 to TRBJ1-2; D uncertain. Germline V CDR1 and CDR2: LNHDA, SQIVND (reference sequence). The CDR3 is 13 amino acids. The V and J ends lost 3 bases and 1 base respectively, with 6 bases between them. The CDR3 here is CASSIYLNYGYTF. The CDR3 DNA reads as TGTGCCAGTAGTATCTACCTTAACTATGGCTACACCTTC.

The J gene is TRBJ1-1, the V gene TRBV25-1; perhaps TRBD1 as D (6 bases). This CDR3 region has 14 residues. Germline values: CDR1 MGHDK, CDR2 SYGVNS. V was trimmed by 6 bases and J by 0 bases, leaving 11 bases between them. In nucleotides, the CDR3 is TGTGCCAGCAGAGGGACACCCATGAACACTGAAGCTTTCTTT. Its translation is CASRGTPMNTEAFF.

The CDR3 DNA reads TGTGCCAGCAGCTTAAGAAGCGGCGAAGAGACCCAGTACTTC. Its translation: CASSLRSGEETQYF. This chain joins TRBV7-2 and TRBJ2-5; possible D gene TRBD2, 5 bases. The germline gives CDR1 SGHTA, CDR2 FQGNSA. The CDR3 has 14 amino acids. Trimming left V 2 bases short and J 3 bases short, with 10 bases between.

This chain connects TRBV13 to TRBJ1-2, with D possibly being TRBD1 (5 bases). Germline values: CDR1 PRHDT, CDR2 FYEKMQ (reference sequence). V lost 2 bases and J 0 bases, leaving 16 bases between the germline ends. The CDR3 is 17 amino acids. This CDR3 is CASSLLGGNPTNYGYTF. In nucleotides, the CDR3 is TGTGCCAGCAGCTTACTTGGGGGGAATCCCACTAACTATGGCTACACCTTC.

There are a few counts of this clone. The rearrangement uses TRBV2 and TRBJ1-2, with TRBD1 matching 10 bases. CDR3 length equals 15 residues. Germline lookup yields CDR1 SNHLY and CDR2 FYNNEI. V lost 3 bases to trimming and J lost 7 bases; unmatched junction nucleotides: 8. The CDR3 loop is CASSETGGAITGYTF. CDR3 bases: TGTGCCAGCAGTGAGACAGGGGGCGCGATCACTGGCTACACCTTC.

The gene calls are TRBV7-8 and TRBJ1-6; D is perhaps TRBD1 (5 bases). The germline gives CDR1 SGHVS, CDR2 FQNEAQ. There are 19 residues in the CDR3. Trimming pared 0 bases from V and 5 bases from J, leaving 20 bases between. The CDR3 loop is CASSLAGKAGRNNNSPLHF. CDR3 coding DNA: TGTGCCAGCAGCTTAGCGGGAAAAGCAGGGAGGAATAATAATTCACCCCTCCACTTT.

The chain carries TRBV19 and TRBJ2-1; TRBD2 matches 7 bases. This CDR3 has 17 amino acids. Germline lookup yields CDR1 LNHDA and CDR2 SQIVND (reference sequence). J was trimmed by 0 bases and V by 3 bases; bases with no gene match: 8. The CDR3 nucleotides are TGTGCCAGTAGTATGAGCTACGGGAGGAGCTCCTACAATGAGCAGTTCTTC. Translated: CASSMSYGRSSYNEQFF.

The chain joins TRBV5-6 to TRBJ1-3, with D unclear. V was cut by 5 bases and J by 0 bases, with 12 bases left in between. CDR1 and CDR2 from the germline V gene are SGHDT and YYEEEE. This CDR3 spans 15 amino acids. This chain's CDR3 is CASSDDPVSGNTIYF. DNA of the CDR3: TGTGCCAGCAGTGATGACCCTGTCTCTGGAAACACCATATATTTT.

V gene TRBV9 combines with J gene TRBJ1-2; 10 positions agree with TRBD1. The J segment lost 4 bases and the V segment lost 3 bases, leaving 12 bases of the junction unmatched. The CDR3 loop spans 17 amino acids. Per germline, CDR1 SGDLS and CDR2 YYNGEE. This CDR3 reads CASSASGTGELGYGYTF. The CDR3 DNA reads TGTGCCAGCAGCGCCTCCGGGACAGGGGAGTTGGGCTATGGCTACACCTTC.

This CDR3 is CASSPRTRSSTDTQYF. The DNA of the CDR3 is TGTGCCAGCAGCCCCCGGACTAGGAGCAGCACAGATACGCAGTATTTT. This chain links TRBV9 with TRBJ2-3; 7 positions agree with TRBD2. Looked up from germline, CDR1 is SGDLS and CDR2 is YYNGEE. The CDR3 has 16 residues. The V gene end was trimmed by 4 bases and the J gene end by 0 bases; junction bases not matched to a gene: 8.

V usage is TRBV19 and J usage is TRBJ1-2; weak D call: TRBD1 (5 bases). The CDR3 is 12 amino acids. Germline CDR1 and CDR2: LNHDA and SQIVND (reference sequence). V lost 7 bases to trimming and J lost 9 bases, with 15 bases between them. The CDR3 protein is CASTRDFLSYTF. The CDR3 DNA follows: TGTGCCAGTACCCGGGACTTTTTGAGCTACACCTTC.